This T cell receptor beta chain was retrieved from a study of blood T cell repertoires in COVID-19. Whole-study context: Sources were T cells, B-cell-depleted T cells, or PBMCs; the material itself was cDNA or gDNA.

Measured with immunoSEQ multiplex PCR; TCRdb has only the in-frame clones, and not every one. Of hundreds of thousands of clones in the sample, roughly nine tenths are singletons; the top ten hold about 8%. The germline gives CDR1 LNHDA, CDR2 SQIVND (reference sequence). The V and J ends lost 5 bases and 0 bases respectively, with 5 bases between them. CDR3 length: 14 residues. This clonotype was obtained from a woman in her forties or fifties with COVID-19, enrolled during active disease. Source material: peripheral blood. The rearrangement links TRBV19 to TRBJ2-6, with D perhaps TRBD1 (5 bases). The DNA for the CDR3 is TGTGCCAGTAGTGACAGCTCTGGGGCCAACGTCCTGACTTTC. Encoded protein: CASSDSSGANVLTF.